Listed below are T cell receptor beta chains from one sample, sequenced in a study of cytomegalovirus exposure and HLA in healthy donors. Clones were sequenced by immunoSEQ multiplex PCR, and TCRdb holds only the in-frame ones, with some missing. Of approximately 200,000 clones in the sample, around 77% were seen once. The material sequenced was PBMCs. Every receptor here comes from a man in his thirties or forties in good health and CMV-seronegative. The CDR3 runs from the conserved cysteine through the conserved F or W. D genes are given only for firm matches. Only some rows state a clone size, as once, few, many or a class for expanded clones.

len	d_gene	v_gene	abundance	j_gene	CDR3nt	CDR3aa
15	-	TRBV7-9	-	TRBJ2-7	TGTGCCAGCAGCTTTATCGTAGGAGTCGGTCACGAGCAGTACTTC	CASSFIVGVGHEQYF
13	-	TRBV29-1	-	TRBJ2-7	TGCAGCGCCGCTAGCCTAAGCTCCTACGAGCAGTACTTC	CSAASLSSYEQYF
15	TRBD1	TRBV19	-	TRBJ2-7	TGTGCCAGTAGTAGGCCCGGGACAGGGATGGACGAGCAGTACTTC	CASSRPGTGMDEQYF
16	-	TRBV6-1	-	TRBJ1-5	TGTGCCAGCAGTGAAGGGGGACGAGGGGGAAGGCAGCCCCAGCATTTT	CASSEGGRGGRQPQHF
12	TRBD1	TRBV25-1	-	TRBJ1-1	TGTGCCAGCACGGACAGGGTTGGAGGGGCTTTCTTT	CASTDRVGGAFF
14	-	TRBV6-6	-	TRBJ2-1	TGTGCCAGCAGTCCGTGGGGGGAACAAAATGAGCAGTTCTTC	CASSPWGEQNEQFF
13	TRBD1	TRBV7-9	-	TRBJ1-2	TGTGCCAGCAGCTTGGGACAGTCCTATGGCTACACCTTC	CASSLGQSYGYTF
17	TRBD2	TRBV5-6	-	TRBJ2-1	TGTGCCAGCAGCTTGGGGGCAGGACTAGCGGGAGTTAATGAGCAGTTCTTC	CASSLGAGLAGVNEQFF
14	TRBD2	TRBV27	-	TRBJ2-7	TGTGCCAGCACCGGACGGGGTAGCGGGTACGAGCAGTACTTC	CASTGRGSGYEQYF
13	TRBD1	TRBV5-5	-	TRBJ2-7	TGTGCCAGCAGCACCCCAGGGGGCTACGAGCAGTACTTC	CASSTPGGYEQYF
16	TRBD2	TRBV5-4	-	TRBJ2-1	TGTGCCAGCAGCTCTAGACTAGCGGGGGTTAACAATGAGCAGTTCTTC	CASSSRLAGVNNEQFF
13	TRBD1	TRBV7-9	once	TRBJ2-7	TGTGCCAGCAGCCCTGGACAGGGGATCGAGCAGTACTTC	CASSPGQGIEQYF
15	-	TRBV28	-	TRBJ1-5	TGTGCCAGCAGTTTAGGCCGATATAGCAATCAGCCCCAGCATTTT	CASSLGRYSNQPQHF
18	-	TRBV9	-	TRBJ2-5	TGTGCCAGCAGCGTAACGATAGGGATAGGGGGGGAACAAGAGACCCAGTACTTC	CASSVTIGIGGEQETQYF
15	-	TRBV5-1	-	TRBJ2-6	TGCGCCACCGGGTCCTGGCCCTCTGGGGCCAACGTCCTGACTTTC	CATGSWPSGANVLTF
14	-	TRBV10-3	-	TRBJ1-1	TGTGCCATCAGTACCAGGGGTCTTGTCACTGAAGCTTTCTTT	CAISTRGLVTEAFF
15	-	TRBV23-1	-	TRBJ1-5	TGCGCCAGCAGTCAATCGGCGGGGCATAGTCAGCCCCAGCATTTT	CASSQSAGHSQPQHF
14	TRBD1	TRBV7-9	-	TRBJ2-5	TGTGCCAGCAGCTCCCGGGACAGTCAAGAGACCCAGTACTTC	CASSSRDSQETQYF
14	TRBD2	TRBV5-1	-	TRBJ2-5	TGCGCCAGCAGCTCAGCGGGATTTCAAGAGACCCAGTACTTC	CASSSAGFQETQYF
16	TRBD2	TRBV4-2	-	TRBJ2-1	TGTGCCAGCAGCCAAGTATCCGGGACTAGTAAAAATGAGCAGTTCTTC	CASSQVSGTSKNEQFF
13	-	TRBV5-4	-	TRBJ1-3	TGTGCCAGCAGCTTAGCGGGGGGAAACACCATATATTTT	CASSLAGGNTIYF
15	TRBD1	TRBV7-7	-	TRBJ1-3	TGTGCTAGCAGCCTTGACAGGGGGCCTGGAAACACCATATATTTT	CASSLDRGPGNTIYF